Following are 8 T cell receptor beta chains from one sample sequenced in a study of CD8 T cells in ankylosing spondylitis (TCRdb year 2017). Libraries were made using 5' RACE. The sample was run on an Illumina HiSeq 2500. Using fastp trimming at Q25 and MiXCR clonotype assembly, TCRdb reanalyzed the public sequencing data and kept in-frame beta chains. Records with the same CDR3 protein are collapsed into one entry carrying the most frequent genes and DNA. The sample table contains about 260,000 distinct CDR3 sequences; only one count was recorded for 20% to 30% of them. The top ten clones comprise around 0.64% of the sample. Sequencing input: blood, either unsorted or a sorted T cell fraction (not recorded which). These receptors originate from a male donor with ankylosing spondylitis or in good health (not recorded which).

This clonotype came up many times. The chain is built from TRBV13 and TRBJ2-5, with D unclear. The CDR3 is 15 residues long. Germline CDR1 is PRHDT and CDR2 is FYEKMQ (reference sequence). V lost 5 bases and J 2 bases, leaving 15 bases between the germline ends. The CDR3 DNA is TGTGCCAGCAGCAGCCCTTCTGGAAATCAAGAGACCCAGTACTTC. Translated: CASSSPSGNQETQYF.

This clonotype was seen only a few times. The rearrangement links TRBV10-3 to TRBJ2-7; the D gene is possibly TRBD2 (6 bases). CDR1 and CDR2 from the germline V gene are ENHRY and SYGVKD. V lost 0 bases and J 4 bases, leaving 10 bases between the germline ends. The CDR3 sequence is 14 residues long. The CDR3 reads CAISESSGRYEQYF. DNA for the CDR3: TGTGCCATCAGTGAGTCGTCGGGGAGGTACGAGCAGTACTTC.

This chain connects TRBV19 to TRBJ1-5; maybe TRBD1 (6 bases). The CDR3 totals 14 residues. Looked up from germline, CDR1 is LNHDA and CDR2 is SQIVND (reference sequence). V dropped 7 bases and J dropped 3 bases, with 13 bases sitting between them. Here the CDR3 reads CASTPDRNNQPQHF. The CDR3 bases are TGTGCCAGTACCCCGGACAGAAACAATCAGCCCCAGCATTTT.

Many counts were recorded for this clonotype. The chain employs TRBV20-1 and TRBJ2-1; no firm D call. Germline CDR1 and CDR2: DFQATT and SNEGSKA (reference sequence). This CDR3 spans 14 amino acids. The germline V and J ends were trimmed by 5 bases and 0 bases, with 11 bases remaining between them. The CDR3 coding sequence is TGCAGTGCTCCCGACACTGACTCCTACAATGAGCAGTTCTTC. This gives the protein CSAPDTDSYNEQFF.

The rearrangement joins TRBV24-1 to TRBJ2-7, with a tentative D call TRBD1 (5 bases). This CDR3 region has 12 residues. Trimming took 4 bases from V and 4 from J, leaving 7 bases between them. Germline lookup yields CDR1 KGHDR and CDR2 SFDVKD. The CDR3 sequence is CATSDDRYEQYF. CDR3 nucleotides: TGTGCCACCAGTGACGACAGATACGAGCAGTACTTC.

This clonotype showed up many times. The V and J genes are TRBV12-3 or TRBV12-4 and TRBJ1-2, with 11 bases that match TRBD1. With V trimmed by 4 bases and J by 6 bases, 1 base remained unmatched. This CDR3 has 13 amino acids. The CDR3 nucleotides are TGTGCCAGCAGTTCGGGACAGGGGGATGGCTACACCTTC. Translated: CASSSGQGDGYTF.

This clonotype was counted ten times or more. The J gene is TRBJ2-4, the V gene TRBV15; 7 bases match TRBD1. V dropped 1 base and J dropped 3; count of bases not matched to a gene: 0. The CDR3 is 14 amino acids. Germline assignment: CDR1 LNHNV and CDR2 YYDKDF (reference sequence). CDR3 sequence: CATSRGQGKNIQYF. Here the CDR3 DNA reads TGTGCCACCAGCAGAGGACAGGGCAAAAACATTCAGTACTTC.

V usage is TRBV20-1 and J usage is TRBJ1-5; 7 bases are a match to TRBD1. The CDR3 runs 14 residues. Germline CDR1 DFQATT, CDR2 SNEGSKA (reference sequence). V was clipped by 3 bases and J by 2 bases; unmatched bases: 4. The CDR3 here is CSARAGQGNQPQHF. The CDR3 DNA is TGCAGTGCTAGGGCCGGACAGGGCAATCAGCCCCAGCATTTT.